This TCR beta chain was retrieved from a study of blood T cells in healthy people across ages. Together with a sample-barcoded 5' primer, a J-beta primer mix was included in a second PCR lasting roughly 6 to 12 cycles. Via MiXCR, TCRdb re-called the 5' RACE reads, giving one row per CDR3 protein. Among about 680,000 distinct CDR3 sequences listed, 49% were seen once. The CDR3 loop spans 15 amino acids. The germline gives CDR1 SGHTA, CDR2 FQGNSA. V shed 2 bases and J shed 7 bases, with 15 bases lying between them. This clonotype was detected ten times or more. The sequencing input was blood. This receptor was taken from a woman aged 55-75 years in good health. The rearrangement links TRBV7-2 to TRBJ1-5; perhaps TRBD1 as D (6 bases). This CDR3 is CASSLRSGVIQPQHF. CDR3 DNA: TGTGCCAGCAGCTTAAGGTCAGGGGTGATCCAGCCCCAGCATTTT.